A selection of T cell receptor beta chains follows, all from one sample in a study of technical replicates of blood from several donors. Data came from immunoSEQ multiplex PCR; TCRdb stores just in-frame clones and leaves some out. Altogether 50,000 to 80,000 clones are present, over 75% being singletons, with the ten largest covering 4% to 5%. Sequencing was done on a sample of PBMCs. The receptors derive from a human donor in good health. Some clones in this sample may be carry-over from other donors' samples. Both conserved end residues are part of each CDR3. The order of the fields is J gene, clone size, D gene, V gene, CDR3 protein, CDR3 DNA. D genes are given only for firm matches. Not all rows give a size; the values are once, few, many and, for expanded clones, a class.

TRBJ1-4 | once | NA | TRBV6-6 | CASSGTTEKLFF | TGTGCCAGCAGTGGGACAACCGAAAAACTGTTTTTT
TRBJ2-4 | NA | TRBD1 | TRBV18 | CASSRDSGSIQYF | TGTGCCAGCTCAAGGGACAGTGGTAGCATTCAGTACTTC
TRBJ1-2 | NA | NA | TRBV7-2 | CASFKGGTYYGYTF | TGTGCCAGCTTCAAAGGAGGGACGTACTATGGCTACACCTTC
TRBJ2-7 | NA | TRBD1 | TRBV7-8 | CASSYLYGTVSYEQYF | TGTGCCAGCAGCTACCTCTACGGGACAGTCTCCTACGAGCAGTACTTC
TRBJ2-3 | NA | NA | TRBV7-3 | CASSLTGAVDTQYF | TGTGCCAGCAGCTTAACTGGGGCGGTGGATACGCAGTATTTT
TRBJ2-1 | NA | NA | TRBV4-2 | CASSQEGGAGRVDEQFF | TGTGCCAGCAGCCAGGAAGGGGGGGCTGGCCGGGTAGATGAGCAGTTCTTC
TRBJ2-7 | NA | NA | TRBV14 | CASSLRQGLYEQYF | TGTGCCAGCAGCCTAAGACAGGGACTCTACGAGCAGTACTTC
TRBJ1-1 | NA | TRBD1 | TRBV7-9 | CASSPRTGVKGTEAFF | TGTGCCAGCAGCCCCCGGACAGGGGTGAAGGGAACTGAAGCTTTCTTT
TRBJ1-6 | NA | TRBD1 | TRBV19 | CASSIGDRDNSPLHF | TGTGCCAGTAGTATAGGGGACAGGGATAATTCACCCCTCCACTTT
TRBJ1-2 | NA | NA | TRBV5-6 | CASSLGSTGVDGYTF | TGTGCCAGCAGCCTGGGGTCGACCGGGGTAGATGGCTACACCTTC
TRBJ1-1 | NA | NA | TRBV7-2 | CASSFRRTENTEAFF | TGTGCCAGCAGCTTTCGGAGGACAGAGAACACTGAAGCTTTCTTT
TRBJ2-5 | NA | NA | TRBV30 | CAWSVNSGQYF | TGTGCCTGGAGTGTAAATTCCGGGCAGTACTTC
TRBJ2-2 | NA | TRBD1 | TRBV7-6 | CASSLTGVTTGELFF | TGTGCCAGCAGCTTAACAGGGGTTACCACCGGGGAGCTGTTTTTT
TRBJ2-7 | many | NA | TRBV5-1 | CASSLLPPYEQYF | TGCGCCAGCAGTTTACTCCCCCCCTACGAGCAGTACTTC
TRBJ2-5 | NA | NA | TRBV7-2 | CASSPQVGTQYF | TGTGCCAGCAGCCCCCAGGTCGGGACCCAGTACTTC
TRBJ2-7 | NA | NA | TRBV5-6 | CASSFSGYEQYF | TGTGCCAGCAGCTTTAGCGGCTACGAGCAGTACTTC
TRBJ1-2 | NA | TRBD1 | TRBV5-6 | CASSPRQGNYGYTF | TGTGCCAGCAGCCCCCGACAGGGAAACTATGGCTACACCTTC
TRBJ2-1 | NA | TRBD2 | TRBV9 | CASSVGTSGRSGYNEQFF | TGTGCCAGCAGCGTGGGGACTAGCGGCCGCTCAGGGTACAATGAGCAGTTCTTC
TRBJ2-3 | once | NA | TRBV7-9 | CASSSLGRTEGGTQYF | TGTGCCAGCAGCTCCTTGGGACGCACGGAGGGCGGTACGCAGTATTTT
TRBJ2-7 | NA | TRBD2 | TRBV13 | CASSVPSGGARYEQYF | TGTGCCAGCAGTGTTCCTAGCGGGGGGGCCAGATACGAGCAGTACTTC
TRBJ2-7 | once | NA | TRBV7-9 | CASSFYDEQYF | TGTGCCAGCAGCTTTTATGACGAGCAGTACTTC
TRBJ1-1 | NA | NA | TRBV6-5 | CASSSPNGNTEAFF | TGTGCCAGCAGTTCTCCTAACGGGAACACTGAAGCTTTCTTT
TRBJ2-5 | once | TRBD1 | TRBV5-1 | CASSFTGESVQETQYF | TGCGCCAGCAGCTTTACAGGGGAGTCAGTCCAGGAGACCCAGTACTTC
TRBJ1-3 | NA | NA | TRBV19 | CATTSGTFKWDTIYF | TGTGCCACCACATCAGGGACTTTTAAATGGGACACCATATATTTT
TRBJ1-3 | once | TRBD1 | TRBV7-8 | CASSQGTGSGNTIYF | TGTGCCAGCAGCCAAGGGACAGGCTCTGGAAACACCATATATTTT
TRBJ2-7 | NA | NA | TRBV7-6 | CASSPVGGYEQYF | TGTGCCAGCAGTCCCGTAGGGGGTTACGAGCAGTACTTC
TRBJ2-1 | once | TRBD2 | TRBV9 | CASSVDSGGPSSYNEQFF | TGTGCCAGCAGCGTAGATAGCGGGGGGCCTAGCTCCTACAATGAGCAGTTCTTC
TRBJ1-1 | NA | NA | TRBV28 | CASRDGGFFTEAFF | TGTGCCAGCAGGGACGGGGGATTTTTTACTGAAGCTTTCTTT
TRBJ2-7 | once | NA | TRBV7-9 | CASSRGTAGEQYF | TGTGCCAGCAGCCGGGGGACCGCGGGCGAGCAGTACTTC